Each of the 16 T cell receptor beta chains below was sequenced from the same sample in a study of CD8+ T cells in alopecia areata. Treatment described: oral pan-JAK inhibitor, 5-10 mg twice daily. The authors extracted RNA and reverse transcribed it into cDNA as the sequencing template. Produced via immunoSEQ multiplex PCR; TCRdb's table is partial and in-frame only. The data hold about 39,000 clones, with about two thirds observed a single time. Sequenced material: CD8+ T cells sorted from blood, taken at week 4, from a patient treated with tofacitinib. The receptors were gathered from a human donor with alopecia areata.

This rearrangement joins TRBV29-1 to TRBJ2-3; the match to TRBD2 covers 8 bases. CDR1 is SQVTM and CDR2 is ANQGSEA in the germline V gene. Germline trimming cut 4 bases from V and 0 bases from J; bases unmatched to any gene: 3. CDR3 length: 14 amino acids. The CDR3 protein is CSVVLAESTDTQYF. In DNA form, the CDR3 reads TGCAGCGTTGTACTAGCGGAAAGCACAGATACGCAGTATTTT.

This chain uses TRBV27 with TRBJ2-5; possible D gene TRBD2, 5 bases. The V end lost 3 bases, the J end lost 2 bases, and 16 bases lay between the germline ends. Germline loops: CDR1 MNHEY, CDR2 SMNVEV (reference sequence). CDR3 length equals 16 residues. CDR3 DNA sequence: TGTGCCAGCAGTTTGGCCGCCGGGGAGTTACAAGAGACCCAGTACTTC. It codes for CASSLAAGELQETQYF.

CDR3 DNA sequence: TGCGCCAGCAGCCAGGGGGGTGGGGATGAAGCTTTCTTT. Translation: CASSQGGGDEAFF. This chain links TRBV4-3 with TRBJ1-1; tentative D call: TRBD1 (5 bases). This CDR3 region has 13 residues. Germline V gene lookup returns CDR1 LGHNA and CDR2 YSLEER. V gave up 3 bases and J gave up 7 bases, with 12 bases separating them.

The V and J genes are TRBV5-6 and TRBJ1-1; D remains ambiguous. CDR1 is SGHDT, CDR2 YYEEEE, per germline. There are 13 residues in the CDR3. The germline V and J ends were trimmed by 4 bases and 2 bases, with 9 bases remaining between them. The CDR3 DNA sequence: TGTGCCAGCAGCCAGGATACTAACACTGAAGCTTTCTTT. Protein product: CASSQDTNTEAFF.

The genes are TRBV30 and TRBJ1-1; D is ambiguous. Germline-derived CDR1 and CDR2 are GTSNPN and SVGIG (reference sequence). The ends were cut back, 0 bases at V and 5 bases at J, with 7 bases in the middle. The CDR3 runs 12 residues. CDR3 DNA sequence: TGTGCCTGGAGTGTACGGCGGACTGAAGCTTTCTTT. This codes for CAWSVRRTEAFF.

This clone appeared once. The genes are TRBV6-5 and TRBJ1-5, with unresolved D. Germline CDR1 reads MNHEY; CDR2 reads SVGAGI. The CDR3 is 11 residues long. Trimming took off 9 bases at V and 5 bases at J, with 8 bases between the two ends. The CDR3 DNA is TGTGCCAGGAATCGTCATCAGCCCCAGCATTTT. This gives the protein CARNRHQPQHF.

The count of this clone is one. The chain links TRBV27 to TRBJ2-5, with a tentative D call TRBD2 (6 bases). Germline V gene sequence: CDR1 MNHEY, CDR2 SMNVEV (reference sequence). V lost 8 bases and J 4 bases, leaving 20 bases between the germline ends. This CDR3 region has 15 residues. CDR3 region: CASARVREVGETQYF. CDR3 nucleotide sequence: TGTGCCAGCGCTAGGGTCAGGGAGGTAGGAGAGACCCAGTACTTC.

This clone was detected only once. The chain employs TRBV30 and TRBJ2-2; 8 positions agree with TRBD2. After removal of 4 bases from V and 4 bases from J, the junction contained 5 bases not matched to a gene. This CDR3 contains 14 residues. The germline gives CDR1 GTSNPN, CDR2 SVGIG (reference sequence). The CDR3 here is CAWISGGGTGELFF. As DNA, the CDR3 is TGTGCCTGGATAAGCGGGGGTGGCACCGGGGAGCTGTTTTTT.

This clone was seen only a few times. One end of the junction varies from germline; a read error may be responsible. The genes are TRBV5-1 and TRBJ2-7; TRBD2 aligns across 7 bases. This CDR3 is 12 amino acids long. Germline V gives CDR1 SGHRS, CDR2 YFSETQ. The CDR3 loop reads CASRLGGDEQYF. The DNA for the CDR3 is TGCGCCAGCAGATTGGGAGGGGACGAGCAGTACTTC.

The chain recombines TRBV19 with TRBJ2-1; D possibly corresponds to TRBD2 (6 bases). The CDR3 is made up of 17 amino acids. Germline CDR1 reads LNHDA; CDR2 reads SQIVND (reference sequence). The ends were cut back, 4 bases at V and 6 bases at J, with 22 bases in the middle. The CDR3, as DNA: TGTGCCAGTAGTAGGCCCGGGGCGGGGCCGCCTGTCAATGAGCAGTTCTTC. This encodes CASSRPGAGPPVNEQFF.

V gene TRBV29-1 combines with J gene TRBJ2-7; maybe TRBD1 (5 bases). This CDR3 has 13 amino acids. V lost 4 bases and J lost 3, with 13 bases in between. Germline V lookup: CDR1 SQVTM, CDR2 ANQGSEA. The CDR3 loop reads CSVVTNQGYEQYF. The CDR3 nucleotides read TGCAGCGTTGTCACGAACCAGGGCTACGAGCAGTACTTC.

This chain joins TRBV6-1 and TRBJ2-7; TRBD1 agrees at 7 bases. V shed 6 bases, J shed 3 bases, and the junction held 8 bases outside the gene matches. This CDR3 spans 14 amino acids. Per the germline V gene, CDR1 is MNHNS and CDR2 is SASEGT. The CDR3 sequence is CASREPGQFYEQYF. Here the CDR3 DNA reads TGTGCCAGCAGGGAACCGGGACAGTTCTACGAGCAGTACTTC.

V and J are TRBV7-6 and TRBJ2-2; D call uncertain. Trimming stripped 8 bases from V and 0 bases from J, with 16 bases between. The V gene's germline CDR1 is SGHVS and CDR2 FNYEAQ. CDR3 length: 16 residues. The CDR3 loop is CASALRPASNTGELFF. CDR3 in DNA: TGTGCCAGCGCCCTCCGCCCTGCGTCGAACACCGGGGAGCTGTTTTTT.

The genes are TRBV4-3 and TRBJ2-7, with a weak D call TRBD1 (6 bases). Germline V gene data show CDR1 as LGHNA and CDR2 as YSLEER. V was trimmed by 3 bases and J by 2 bases, leaving 11 bases between them. The CDR3 runs 14 residues. The CDR3 DNA is TGCGCCAGCAGCCAGTATACAGGGCCCTACGAGCAGTACTTC. It specifies CASSQYTGPYEQYF.

The sample holds a few counts of this clone. V usage is TRBV30 and J usage is TRBJ2-7; 8 bases are shared with TRBD2. This CDR3 is built from 14 residues. V lost 4 bases, J lost 2 bases, and 7 bases stayed unmatched. Germline V gene sequence: CDR1 GTSNPN, CDR2 SVGIG (reference sequence). CDR3 sequence reads: CAWNSGGGTYEQYF. As DNA, the CDR3 is TGTGCCTGGAATTCCGGCGGGGGGACCTACGAGCAGTACTTC.

This rearrangement joins TRBV7-8 to TRBJ2-1, with TRBD1 as a possible D gene (5 bases). The CDR3 runs 16 residues. Germline V gene lookup returns CDR1 SGHVS and CDR2 FQNEAQ. V was cut by 2 bases and J by 0 bases, with 11 bases left in between. This CDR3 reads CASSLLQVSSYNEQFF. The CDR3 region has the DNA TGTGCCAGCAGCTTACTACAGGTCAGCTCCTACAATGAGCAGTTCTTC.